This T cell receptor beta chain originates from a study of T cells expressing NK-cell markers. Study context: There were seven HCMV-seropositive donors and one seronegative donor among the eight sequenced.

No DNA is given; TCRdb re-called the 5' RACE reads and lists each CDR3 protein once. Its clone listing holds 500,000 to 600,000 distinct CDR3 sequences. Sequenced sample: blood T cells: a sorted CD56 or NKG2C T cell subset, CD4+ or CD8+ T cells, or bulk PBMC T cells (not recorded which). This clonotype was sampled from a man aged 18 to 30 in good health.

The CDR3 sequence is CASSWKKGTGLDTQYF. V is TRBV5-1 and J is TRBJ2-3; no DNA is available, so the TRBD1 call from TCRdb remains unchecked. Germline lookup yields CDR1 SGHRS and CDR2 YFSETQ. CDR3 length equals 16 residues.